This TCR beta chain originates from a study of OX40 agonist ivuxolimab in advanced cancers. Overall study context: Patients were given ivuxolimab, an antibody that agonizes OX40 (CD134). Findings and caveats of the study: Expanded clones belonging to CD8+ T cells outnumbered, on average, those of CD4+. The antigen specificity of the peripheral T cells (those that were expanded) was not determined. At 0.1 to 3.0 mg/kg, CD4+ and CD8+ blood T cells expanded clonally by week 6.

Measured with immunoSEQ multiplex PCR; TCRdb has only the in-frame clones, and not every one. The sample carries 76,000 or so clones, approximately 88% recorded once. From germline, CDR1 is MNHEY and CDR2 SMNVEV (reference sequence). V was shortened by 4 bases and J by 6 bases, with 13 bases between the two germline ends. CDR3 size: 14 residues. On this clone: Its specificity is not known.

The chain has TRBV27 and TRBJ1-5; tentatively, D is TRBD1 (6 bases). The specimen comprised CD4+ or CD8+ T cells sorted from blood, sampled in a trial of the OX40 agonist ivuxolimab. The TCR sequence derives from an adult with an advanced solid tumor such as melanoma, head and neck, liver or kidney cancer. CDR3 DNA: TGTGCCAGCAGTTCCCCCGCAGGGGTTCAGCCCCAGCATTTT. Its protein product is CASSSPAGVQPQHF.